The T cell receptor (beta chain) described here comes from a study of cytomegalovirus exposure and HLA in healthy donors. The study ran its PCR with 60 Vbeta and 13 Jbeta primers. The protocol was immunoSEQ multiplex PCR, while the TCRdb copy is restricted to in-frame clones and leaves out a portion. The table lists roughly 83,000 clones, 65% to 80% of them singletons. Concerning this clone itself: The antigen remains unidentified.

Regarding the study as a whole: The authors reported that TCR beta sequences could predict HLA-A and HLA-B alleles. These predictions were accurate for most subjects in the first cohort.

Germline V gives CDR1 MNHNS, CDR2 SASEGT. J was trimmed by 4 bases and V by 6 bases; bases with no gene match: 10. This CDR3 is 15 amino acids long. This chain joins TRBV6-1 and TRBJ2-7; 9 bases line up with TRBD1. This TCR was recovered from a man between 60 and 75 years old in good health and CMV-seronegative. Material for sequencing was PBMCs. CDR3 region: CASRDPGQGPYEQYF. As DNA, the CDR3 is TGTGCCAGCAGAGACCCGGGACAGGGCCCATACGAGCAGTACTTC.